This TCR beta chain stems from a study of Ad26.COV2.S vaccination and SARS-CoV-2 variants. Treatment indicated: 19 received Ad26.COV2.S at low or high dose, single or two shots; 5 received placebo; per-sample allocation not given. Specimen acquisition occurred on day 63 following the initial vaccine or placebo injection. A Boston donor was an adult aged 18-55 years. Here immunoSEQ multiplex PCR was the method, and the copy in TCRdb shows in-frame clones only, minus some. Among over 400,000 clones listed, around 93% were seen once. The study, taken as a whole, reports: Once vaccination had occurred, spike-specific CD8+ and CD4+ T cell responses reportedly showed substantial breadth. Placebo recipients and vaccine recipients were similar in non-spike TCR breadth. Greater spike-specific TCR breadth was seen in vaccine recipients than in placebo recipients.

On this clone itself: Its antigen is unknown.

The CDR3 spans 12 residues. The V gene's germline CDR1 is LNHDA and CDR2 SQIVND (reference sequence). Trimming left V 6 bases short and J 4 bases short, with 7 bases between. The chain carries TRBV19 and TRBJ1-5; no clear D gene. This TCR was recovered from a person between 18 and 65 years old who received the Ad26.COV2.S COVID-19 vaccine or a placebo. The sample here was peripheral blood, taken in a trial of Ad26.COV2.S vaccine versus placebo. CDR3 sequence reads: CASSPHNQPQHF. In nucleotides, the CDR3 is TGTGCCAGTAGCCCTCATAATCAGCCCCAGCATTTT.